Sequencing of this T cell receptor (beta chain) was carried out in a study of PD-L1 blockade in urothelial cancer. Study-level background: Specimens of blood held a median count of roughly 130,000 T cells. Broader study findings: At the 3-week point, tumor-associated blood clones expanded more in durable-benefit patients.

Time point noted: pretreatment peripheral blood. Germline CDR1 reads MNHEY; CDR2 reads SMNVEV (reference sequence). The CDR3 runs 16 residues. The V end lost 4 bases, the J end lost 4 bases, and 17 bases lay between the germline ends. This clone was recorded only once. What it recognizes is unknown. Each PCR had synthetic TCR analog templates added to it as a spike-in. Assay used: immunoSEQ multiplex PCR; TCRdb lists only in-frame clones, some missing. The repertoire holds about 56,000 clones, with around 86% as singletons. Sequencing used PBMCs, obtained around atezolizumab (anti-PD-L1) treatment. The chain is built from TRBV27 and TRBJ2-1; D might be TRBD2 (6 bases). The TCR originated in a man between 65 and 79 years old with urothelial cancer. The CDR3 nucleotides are TGTGCCAGCAGTTCGACTTCGGTAGCGGATTACAATGAGCAGTTCTTC. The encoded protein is CASSSTSVADYNEQFF.